This entry is about one T cell receptor beta chain. This table comes from immunoSEQ multiplex PCR, and its TCRdb copy is limited to in-frame clones, with some not included. This table holds roughly 410,000 clones, approximately 87% found once. This sample stems from a study of blood T cell repertoires in COVID-19. The clonotype originates from a woman aged 60-75 years with COVID-19, enrolled during active disease. Sequencing used peripheral blood.

CDR3 residues: CASRKIEGFRQPQHF. CDR3 DNA: TGTGCCAGCAGAAAAATTGAGGGATTTCGGCAGCCCCAGCATTTT. The chain employs TRBV2 and TRBJ1-5, with D unresolved. The germline V and J ends were trimmed by 6 bases and 7 bases, with 19 bases remaining between them. The CDR3 loop spans 15 amino acids. CDR1 and CDR2 (germline): SNHLY, FYNNEI.